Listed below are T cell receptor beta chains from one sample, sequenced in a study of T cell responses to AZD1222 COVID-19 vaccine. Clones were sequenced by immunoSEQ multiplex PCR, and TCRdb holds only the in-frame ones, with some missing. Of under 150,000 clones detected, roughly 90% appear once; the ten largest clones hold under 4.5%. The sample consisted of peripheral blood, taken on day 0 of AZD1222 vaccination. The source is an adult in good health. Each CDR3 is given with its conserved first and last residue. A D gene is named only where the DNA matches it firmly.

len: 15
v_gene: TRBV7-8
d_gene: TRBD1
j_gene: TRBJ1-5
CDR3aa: CASRAGTGGDQPQHF

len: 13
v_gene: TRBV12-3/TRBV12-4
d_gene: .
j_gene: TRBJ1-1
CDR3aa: CASSPIGLKEAFF

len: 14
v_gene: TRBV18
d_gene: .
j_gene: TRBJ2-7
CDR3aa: CASSPTEGSYEQYF

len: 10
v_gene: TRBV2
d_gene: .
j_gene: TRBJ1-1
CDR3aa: CASLYTEAFF

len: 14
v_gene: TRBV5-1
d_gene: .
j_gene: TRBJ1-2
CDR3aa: CASSLEAGNYGYTF

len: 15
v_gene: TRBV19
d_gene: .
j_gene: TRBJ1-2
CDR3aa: CASSPPTGLNYGYTF

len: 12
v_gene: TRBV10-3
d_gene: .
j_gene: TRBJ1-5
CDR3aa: CAISAGNQPQHF

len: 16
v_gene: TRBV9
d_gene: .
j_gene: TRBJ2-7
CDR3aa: CASSVDSRGPTYEQYF

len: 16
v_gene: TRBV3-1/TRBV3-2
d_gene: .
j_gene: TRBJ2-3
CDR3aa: CASSPRTVRFTDTQYF

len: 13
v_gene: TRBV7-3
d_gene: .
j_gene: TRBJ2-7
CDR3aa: CASSYRPSYEQYF

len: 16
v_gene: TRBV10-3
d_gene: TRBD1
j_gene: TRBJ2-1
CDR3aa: CAISLKPGQGGNEQFF